The rows below give T cell receptor beta chains drawn from one sample of a study of patients and donors after allogeneic stem cell transplantation. TCRdb used MiXCR to reprocess the RT-PCR reads, holding one entry per CDR3 protein. The sample yields about 960,000 distinct CDR3 sequences, more than 15% seen once. Sequencing was carried out using blood, either unsorted or a sorted T cell fraction (not recorded which). These receptors all come from a human donor who was either an allogeneic HSCT recipient or a stem cell or donor lymphocyte infusion donor (not recorded which). It is not recorded whose cells these are; they may come from a transplant donor. Each CDR3 is given with its conserved first and last residue. A D gene is named only where the DNA matches it firmly. The listing skips clone size in some rows; elsewhere it reads once, few, many or a size class.

TRBJ2-6 | TRBD1 | TRBV11-2 | - | TGTGCCAGCAGCTCAAGGGACAGGCCACCACCCTCTGGGGCCAACGTCCTGACTTTC | CASSSRDRPPPSGANVLTF
TRBJ2-1 | TRBD2 | TRBV24-1 | few | TGTGCCACCAGTGGGGAGCGGGAGTCGTACAATGAGCAGTTCTTC | CATSGERESYNEQFF
TRBJ2-5 | - | TRBV12-3/TRBV12-4 | many | TGTGCCAGCAGTTTTTGGGGGCAAGAGACCCAGTACTTC | CASSFWGQETQYF
TRBJ2-1 | - | TRBV20-1 | many | TGCAGTGCTAGGCGCAGGGACTCCTACAATGAGCAGTTCTTC | CSARRRDSYNEQFF
TRBJ2-7 | TRBD1 | TRBV7-3 | - | TGTGCCAGCAGCTCCACAGGGGGCGGAACCTACGAGCAGTACTTC | CASSSTGGGTYEQYF
TRBJ1-2 | - | TRBV20-1 | - | TGCAGTGCCACGACGGTTAACTATGGCTACACCTTC | CSATTVNYGYTF
TRBJ2-5 | - | TRBV15 | few | TGTGCCACCAGCAGAGAAGGAGGAGGAATCTACCAAGAGACCCAGTACTTC | CATSREGGGIYQETQYF
TRBJ2-7 | - | TRBV7-2 | many | TGTGCCAGCAGCTTAGGGGGGACATCCTACTACGAGCAGTACTTC | CASSLGGTSYYEQYF
TRBJ1-2 | TRBD1 | TRBV20-1 | - | TGCAGTGCTAGGTCCGATACAGGGGGCTCTCGGGGAACCTTC | CSARSDTGGSRGTF
TRBJ2-3 | TRBD2 | TRBV5-6 | few | TGTGCCAGCAGCTACCGACTAGCGGGGGGAGGTTTCACAGATACGCAGTATTTT | CASSYRLAGGGFTDTQYF
TRBJ2-1 | TRBD1 | TRBV29-1 | few | TGCAGCGAAGCCGGGACAGGGGACAATGAGCAGTTCTTC | CSEAGTGDNEQFF
TRBJ2-3 | TRBD2 | TRBV20-1 | few | TGCAGTGCTAGGGGGAGGGGCCTTGGGTTGGTTACGCAGTATTTT | CSARGRGLGLVTQYF
TRBJ2-3 | TRBD2 | TRBV20-1 | few | TGCAGTGCTAGTTCGGCGGGGGGGCTAACAGATACGCAGTATTTT | CSASSAGGLTDTQYF
TRBJ2-7 | - | TRBV29-1 | - | TGCAGCGTCTACGGGGCAGGCAGCTCCTACGAGCAGTACTTC | CSVYGAGSSYEQYF
TRBJ2-1 | TRBD1 | TRBV27 | - | TGTGCCAGCAGTGCAATCAACAGGGGGAGATACGACAATGAGCAGTTCTTC | CASSAINRGRYDNEQFF
TRBJ1-5 | - | TRBV6-2/TRBV6-3 | few | TGTGCCAGCAGCCGGGACGCAATCTCCAATCAGCCCCAGCATTTT | CASSRDAISNQPQHF